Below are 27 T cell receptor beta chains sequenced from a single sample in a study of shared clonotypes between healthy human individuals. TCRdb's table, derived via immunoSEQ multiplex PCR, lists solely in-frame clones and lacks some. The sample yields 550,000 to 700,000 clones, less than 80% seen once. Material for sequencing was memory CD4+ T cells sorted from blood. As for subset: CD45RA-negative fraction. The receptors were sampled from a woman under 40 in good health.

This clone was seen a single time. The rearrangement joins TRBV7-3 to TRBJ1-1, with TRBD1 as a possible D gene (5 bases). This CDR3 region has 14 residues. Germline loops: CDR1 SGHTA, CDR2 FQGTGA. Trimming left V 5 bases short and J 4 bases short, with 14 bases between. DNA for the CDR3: TGTGCCAGCAGCCCAAGGGGATCCCCCACTGAAGCTTTCTTT. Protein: CASSPRGSPTEAFF.

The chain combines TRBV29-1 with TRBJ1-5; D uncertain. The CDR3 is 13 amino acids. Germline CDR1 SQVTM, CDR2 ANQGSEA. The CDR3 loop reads CSVKTVYNAPQHF. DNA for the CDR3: TGCAGTGTGAAGACGGTTTACAATGCACCCCAGCATTTT.

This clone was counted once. The CDR3 is CASSRVGTSGHYEQYF. The DNA for the CDR3 is TGTGCCAGTAGTAGAGTCGGGACTAGCGGGCACTACGAGCAGTACTTC. The gene calls are TRBV19 and TRBJ2-7; TRBD2 matches 12 bases. CDR1 and CDR2 from the germline V gene are LNHDA and SQIVND (reference sequence). Trimming removed 4 bases from V and 3 bases from J; junction bases left unmatched: 7. The CDR3 spans 16 residues.

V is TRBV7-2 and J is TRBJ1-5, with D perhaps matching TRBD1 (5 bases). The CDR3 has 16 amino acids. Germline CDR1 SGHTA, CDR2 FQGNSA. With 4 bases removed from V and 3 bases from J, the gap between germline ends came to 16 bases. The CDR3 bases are TGTGCCAGCAGCTCAACACCGACAGCTTTCAATCAGCCCCAGCATTTT. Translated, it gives CASSSTPTAFNQPQHF.

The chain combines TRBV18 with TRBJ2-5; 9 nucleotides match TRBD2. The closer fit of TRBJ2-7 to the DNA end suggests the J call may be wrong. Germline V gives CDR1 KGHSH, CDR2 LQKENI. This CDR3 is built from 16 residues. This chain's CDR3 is CASSPSGASGIYEQYF. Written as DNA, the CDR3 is TGTGCCAGCTCACCAAGTGGCGCTAGCGGGATCTACGAGCAGTACTTC.

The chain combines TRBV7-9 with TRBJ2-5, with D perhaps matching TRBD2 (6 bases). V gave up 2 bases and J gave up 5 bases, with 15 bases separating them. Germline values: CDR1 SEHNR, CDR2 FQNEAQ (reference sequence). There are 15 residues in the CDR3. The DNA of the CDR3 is TGTGCCAGCAGCTTACAAGCGGGTCCCCTGGAGACCCAGTACTTC. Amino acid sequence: CASSLQAGPLETQYF.

The CDR3 DNA follows: TGTGCCAGCAGTCCTACAGGGGGCATTGACTACACCTTC. Translating it yields CASSPTGGIDYTF. The chain has TRBV28 and TRBJ1-2; 9 nucleotides align to TRBD1. Germline CDR1 is MDHEN and CDR2 is SYDVKM. V gave up 5 bases and J gave up 10 bases; unmatched junction bases: 8. The CDR3 consists of 13 residues.

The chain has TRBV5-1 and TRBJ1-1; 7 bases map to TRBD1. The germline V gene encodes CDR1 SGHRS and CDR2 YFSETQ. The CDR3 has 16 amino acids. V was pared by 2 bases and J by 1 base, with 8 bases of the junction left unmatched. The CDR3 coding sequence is TGCGCCAGCAGCTTAGGTTACAGGGGCAGGAACACTGAAGCTTTCTTT. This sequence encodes CASSLGYRGRNTEAFF.

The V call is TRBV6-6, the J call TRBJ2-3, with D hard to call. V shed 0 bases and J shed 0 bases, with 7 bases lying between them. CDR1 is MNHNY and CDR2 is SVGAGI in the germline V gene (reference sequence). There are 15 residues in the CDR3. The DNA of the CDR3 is TGTGCCAGCAGTTACTCTTACGGGAGCACAGATACGCAGTATTTT. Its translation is CASSYSYGSTDTQYF.

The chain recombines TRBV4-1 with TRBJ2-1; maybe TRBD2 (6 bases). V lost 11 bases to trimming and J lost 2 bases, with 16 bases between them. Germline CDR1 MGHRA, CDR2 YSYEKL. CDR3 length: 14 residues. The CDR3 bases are TGCGCCTCTCAACGGGACTCCGCCTACAATGAGCAGTTCTTC. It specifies CASQRDSAYNEQFF.

The CDR3 spells CASSLEQGLGGYTF. The CDR3 nucleotides read TGCGCCAGCAGCTTAGAGCAGGGGTTAGGTGGCTACACCTTC. The chain couples TRBV5-1 to TRBJ1-2, with a tentative D call TRBD1 (6 bases). The germline V gene encodes CDR1 SGHRS and CDR2 YFSETQ. The CDR3 totals 14 residues. With 2 bases removed from V and 7 bases from J, the gap between germline ends came to 15 bases.

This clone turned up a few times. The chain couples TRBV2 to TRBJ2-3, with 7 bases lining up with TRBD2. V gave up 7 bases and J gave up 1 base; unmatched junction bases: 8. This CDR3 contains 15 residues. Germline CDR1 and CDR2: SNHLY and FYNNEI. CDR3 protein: CASTGASGRTDTQYF. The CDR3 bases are TGTGCCAGCACAGGAGCTAGCGGTCGCACAGATACGCAGTATTTT.

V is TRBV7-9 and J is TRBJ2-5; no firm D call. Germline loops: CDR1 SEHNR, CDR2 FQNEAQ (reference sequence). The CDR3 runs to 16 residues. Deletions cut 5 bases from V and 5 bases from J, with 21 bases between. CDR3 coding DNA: TGTGCCAGCAGCCCAATTTCCACGTACCCGTCGGAGACCCAGTACTTC. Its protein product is CASSPISTYPSETQYF.

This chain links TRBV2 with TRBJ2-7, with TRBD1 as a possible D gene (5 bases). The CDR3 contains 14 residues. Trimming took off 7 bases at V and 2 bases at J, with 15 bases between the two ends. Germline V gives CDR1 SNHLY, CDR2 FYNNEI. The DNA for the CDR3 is TGTGCCAGCATGCATGACAGTCGCCCCTACGAGCAGTACTTC. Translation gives CASMHDSRPYEQYF.

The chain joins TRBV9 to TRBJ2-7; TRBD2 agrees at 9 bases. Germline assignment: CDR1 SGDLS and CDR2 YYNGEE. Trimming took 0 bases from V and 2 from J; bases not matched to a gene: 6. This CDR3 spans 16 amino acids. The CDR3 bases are TGTGCCAGCAGCGTAGCCACTAGCGGGTCCACCTACGAGCAGTACTTC. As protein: CASSVATSGSTYEQYF.

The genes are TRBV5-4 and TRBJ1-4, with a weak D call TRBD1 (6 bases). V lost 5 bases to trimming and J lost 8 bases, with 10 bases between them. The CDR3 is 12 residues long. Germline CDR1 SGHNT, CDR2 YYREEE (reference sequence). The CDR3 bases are TGTGCCAGCAGTTCTCAGGGGGAAAAACTGTTTTTT. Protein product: CASSSQGEKLFF.

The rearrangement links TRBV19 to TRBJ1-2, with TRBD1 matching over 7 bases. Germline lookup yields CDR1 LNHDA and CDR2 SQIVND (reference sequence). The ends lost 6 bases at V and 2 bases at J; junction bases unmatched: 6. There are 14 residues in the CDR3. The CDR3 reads CASRGAGGNYGYTF. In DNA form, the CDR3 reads TGTGCCAGTAGAGGGGCAGGGGGGAACTATGGCTACACCTTC.

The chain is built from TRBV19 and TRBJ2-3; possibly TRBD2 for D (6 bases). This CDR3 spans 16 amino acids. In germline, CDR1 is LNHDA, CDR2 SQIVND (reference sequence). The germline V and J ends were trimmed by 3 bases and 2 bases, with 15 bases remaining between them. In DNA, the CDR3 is TGTGCCAGTAGTATGCTCTCCGCGGGGAACACAGATACGCAGTATTTT. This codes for CASSMLSAGNTDTQYF.

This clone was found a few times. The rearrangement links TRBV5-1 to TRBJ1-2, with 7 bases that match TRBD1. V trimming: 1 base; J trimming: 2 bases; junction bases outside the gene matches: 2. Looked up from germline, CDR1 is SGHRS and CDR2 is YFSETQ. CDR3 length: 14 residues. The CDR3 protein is CASSLNRGNYGYTF. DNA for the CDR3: TGCGCCAGCAGCTTGAACAGGGGAAACTATGGCTACACCTTC.

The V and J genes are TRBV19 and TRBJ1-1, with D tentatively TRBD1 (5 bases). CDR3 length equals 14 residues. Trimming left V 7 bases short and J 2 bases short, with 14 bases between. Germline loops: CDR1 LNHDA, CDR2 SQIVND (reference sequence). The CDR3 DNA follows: TGTGCCAGTAATCGGGGACCGCCCAACACTGAAGCTTTCTTT. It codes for CASNRGPPNTEAFF.

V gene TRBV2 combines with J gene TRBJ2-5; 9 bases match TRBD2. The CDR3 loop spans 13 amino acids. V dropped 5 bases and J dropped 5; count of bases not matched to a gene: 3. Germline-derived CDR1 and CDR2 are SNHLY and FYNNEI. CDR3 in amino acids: CASSLSGSETQYF. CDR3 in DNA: TGTGCCAGCAGTCTTAGCGGGAGTGAGACCCAGTACTTC.

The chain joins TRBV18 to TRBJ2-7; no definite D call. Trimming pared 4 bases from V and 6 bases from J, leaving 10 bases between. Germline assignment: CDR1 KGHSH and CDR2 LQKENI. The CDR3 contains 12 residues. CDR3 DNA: TGTGCCAGCTCACGTACCGTATCCGAGCAGTACTTC. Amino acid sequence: CASSRTVSEQYF.

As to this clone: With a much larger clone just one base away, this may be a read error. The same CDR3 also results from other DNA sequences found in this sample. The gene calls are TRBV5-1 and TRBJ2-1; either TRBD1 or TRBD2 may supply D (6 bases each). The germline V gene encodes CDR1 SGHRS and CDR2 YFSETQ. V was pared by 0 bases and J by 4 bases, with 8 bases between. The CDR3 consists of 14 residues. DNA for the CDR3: TGCGCCAGCAGCTTGGAAGGGGGGTACAATGAGCAGTTCTTC. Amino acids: CASSLEGGYNEQFF.

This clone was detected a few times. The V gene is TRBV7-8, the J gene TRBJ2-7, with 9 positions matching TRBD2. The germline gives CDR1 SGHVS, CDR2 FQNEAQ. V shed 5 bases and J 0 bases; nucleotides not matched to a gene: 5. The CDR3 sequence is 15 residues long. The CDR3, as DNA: TGTGCCAGCAGCCACCGGACTAGCGTCTCCTACGAGCAGTACTTC. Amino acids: CASSHRTSVSYEQYF.

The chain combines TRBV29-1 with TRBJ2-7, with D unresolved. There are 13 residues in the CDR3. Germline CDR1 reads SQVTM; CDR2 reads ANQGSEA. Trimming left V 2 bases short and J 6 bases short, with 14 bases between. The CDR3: CSVEIVATGEQYF. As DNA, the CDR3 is TGCAGCGTTGAAATCGTTGCGACGGGCGAGCAGTACTTC.

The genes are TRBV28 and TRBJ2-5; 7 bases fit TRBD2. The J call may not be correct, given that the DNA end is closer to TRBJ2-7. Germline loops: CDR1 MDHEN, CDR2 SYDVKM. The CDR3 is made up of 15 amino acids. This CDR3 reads CASSSAGAGTYEQYF. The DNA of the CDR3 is TGTGCCAGCAGTTCTGCTGGAGCGGGGACCTACGAGCAGTACTTC.

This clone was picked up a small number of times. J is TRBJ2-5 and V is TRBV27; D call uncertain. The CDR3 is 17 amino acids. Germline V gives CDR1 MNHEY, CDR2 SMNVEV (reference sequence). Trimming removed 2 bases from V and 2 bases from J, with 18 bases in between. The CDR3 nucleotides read TGTGCCAGCAGTTTAGTAAGTTCTAGGCGGCGGCAAGAGACCCAGTACTTC. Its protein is CASSLVSSRRRQETQYF.